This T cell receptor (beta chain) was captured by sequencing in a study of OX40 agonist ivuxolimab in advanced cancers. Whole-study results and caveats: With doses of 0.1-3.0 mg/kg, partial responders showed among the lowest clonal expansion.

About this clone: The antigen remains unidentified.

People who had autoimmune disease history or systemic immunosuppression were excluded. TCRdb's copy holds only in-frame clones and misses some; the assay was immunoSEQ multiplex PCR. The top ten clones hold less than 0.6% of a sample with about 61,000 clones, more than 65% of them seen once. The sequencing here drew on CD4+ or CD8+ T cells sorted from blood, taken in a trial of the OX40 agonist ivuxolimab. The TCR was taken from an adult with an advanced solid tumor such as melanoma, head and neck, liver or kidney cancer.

The CDR3 spells CASSPPGFDGYTF. The DNA of the CDR3 is TGTGCCAGCAGTCCCCCAGGGTTTGATGGCTACACCTTC. The chain links TRBV28 to TRBJ1-2, with D perhaps TRBD1 (5 bases). Germline CDR1 and CDR2: MDHEN and SYDVKM. Trimming took 5 bases from V and 6 from J, leaving 13 bases between them. The CDR3 contains 13 residues.